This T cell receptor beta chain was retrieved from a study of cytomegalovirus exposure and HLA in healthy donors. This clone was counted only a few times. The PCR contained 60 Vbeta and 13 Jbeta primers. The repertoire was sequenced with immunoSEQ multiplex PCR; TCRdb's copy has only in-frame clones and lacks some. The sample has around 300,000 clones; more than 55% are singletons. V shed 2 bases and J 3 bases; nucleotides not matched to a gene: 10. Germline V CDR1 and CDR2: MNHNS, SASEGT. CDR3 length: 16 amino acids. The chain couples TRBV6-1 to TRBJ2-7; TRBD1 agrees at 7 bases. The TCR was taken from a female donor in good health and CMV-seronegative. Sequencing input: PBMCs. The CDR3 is CASSETRDRRFYEQYF. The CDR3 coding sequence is TGTGCCAGCAGTGAAACTCGGGACAGAAGATTCTACGAGCAGTACTTC.